This is a list of T cell receptor beta chains from one sample in a study of regulatory T cells in long-lasting Graves disease. One entry per CDR3 protein results from TCRdb running MiXCR on the multiplex PCR reads. The data contain 350,000 to 500,000 distinct CDR3 sequences, 14% of them singletons. This sample also appeared in a second study, on T cells in Graves' hyperthyroidism and ophthalmopathy.

The source was peripheral blood mononuclear cells (PBMCs), collected at new diagnosis, from a patient treated with antithyroid drugs. The source of these receptors is a woman between 50 and 59 years old with Graves disease. CDR3s include the opening cysteine and the closing phenylalanine or tryptophan. D genes are given only for firm matches. Clone size is given for some rows only: seen once, a few or many times, or a class if the clone is expanded.

>TRBV12-3/TRBV12-4|TRBJ1-5|.|15|many
CASSTDGASNQPQHF
TGTGCCAGCAGCACGGACGGTGCTAGCAATCAGCCCCAGCATTTT
>TRBV4-1|TRBJ2-2|TRBD2|17|few
CASSQAPSGVNTGELFF
TGCGCCAGCAGCCAAGCCCCTAGCGGGGTGAACACCGGGGAGCTGTTTTTT
>TRBV5-1|TRBJ1-5|.|16|many
CASSPGGGRSNQPQHF
TGCGCCAGCAGCCCCGGAGGAGGTCGGAGCAATCAGCCCCAGCATTTT
>TRBV5-1|TRBJ2-1|TRBD1|16|.
CASSLDAGQGYNEQFF
TGCGCCAGCAGCTTGGACGCGGGACAGGGTTACAATGAGCAGTTCTTC
>TRBV11-2|TRBJ2-7|TRBD2|16|many
CASSLGRLANSYEQYF
TGTGCCAGCAGCTTAGGTCGACTAGCGAACTCCTACGAGCAGTACTTC
>TRBV7-9|TRBJ1-2|.|14|.
CASSPEWSHSGYTF
TGTGCCAGCAGCCCAGAGTGGAGCCACTCGGGCTACACCTTC
>TRBV20-1|TRBJ1-5|.|13|few
CSAGPQGNQPQHF
TGCAGTGCTGGCCCCCAGGGAAATCAGCCCCAGCATTTT
>TRBV10-3|TRBJ2-7|TRBD1|13|.
CAIKGDRPYEQYF
TGTGCCATCAAGGGGGACAGACCCTACGAGCAGTACTTC
>TRBV6-1|TRBJ1-4|.|14|.
CASSPHQGGEKLFF
TGTGCCAGCAGTCCCCACCAGGGAGGAGAAAAACTGTTTTTT
>TRBV4-2|TRBJ2-2|.|17|few
CASSQDRLGPLSGELFF
TGTGCCAGCAGCCAAGACCGACTAGGGCCTTTGAGCGGGGAGCTGTTTTTT
>TRBV10-3|TRBJ1-1|.|14|many
CAIMDRRTNTEAFF
TGTGCCATCATGGACCGAAGGACGAACACTGAAGCTTTCTTT
>TRBV24-1|TRBJ2-6|.|16|few
CATSDPDSTGANVLTF
TGTGCCACCAGTGATCCCGACAGTACTGGGGCCAACGTCCTGACTTTC
>TRBV6-5|TRBJ1-3|.|16|.
CASSYSIRAVGNTIYF
TGTGCCAGCAGTTACTCGATAAGGGCGGTAGGAAACACCATATATTTT
>TRBV7-9|TRBJ2-2|.|14|.
CASSLGTASGELFF
TGTGCCAGCAGCTTAGGGACCGCCTCTGGGGAGCTGTTTTTT
>TRBV5-5|TRBJ2-3|.|13|many
CASSLVAEDTQYF
TGTGCCAGCAGCTTGGTAGCGGAAGATACGCAGTATTTT
>TRBV19|TRBJ2-1|.|14|many
CASSIDINSNEQFF
TGTGCCAGTAGTATAGATATTAATAGCAATGAGCAGTTCTTC
>TRBV13|TRBJ2-7|.|12|many
CASSTHGHEQYF
TGTGCCAGCAGCACCCACGGCCACGAGCAGTACTTC
>TRBV28|TRBJ2-1|TRBD2|15|many
CASSPTSGRANEQFF
TGTGCCAGCAGCCCGACTAGCGGGAGGGCAAATGAGCAGTTCTTC
>TRBV7-3|TRBJ2-3|.|14|many
CASSPAGHTDTQYF
TGTGCCAGCAGCCCCGCAGGGCACACAGATACGCAGTATTTT
>TRBV4-1|TRBJ2-1|TRBD2|19|.
CASSQGALRREGQYNEQFF
TGCGCCAGCAGCCAAGGCGCTCTGAGGCGGGAGGGTCAATACAATGAGCAGTTCTTC
>TRBV10-3|TRBJ2-5|.|13|few
CAISDWGYKTQYF
TGTGCCATCAGTGATTGGGGGTATAAGACCCAGTACTTC
>TRBV20-1|TRBJ2-7|TRBD2|13|many
CSAPAGEFNEQYF
TGCAGTGCTCCAGCGGGAGAGTTTAACGAGCAGTACTTC
>TRBV27|TRBJ1-1|.|14|.
CASKGGGGGTEAFF
TGTGCCAGCAAAGGGGGGGGGGGTGGCACTGAAGCTTTCTTT
>TRBV10-1|TRBJ2-1|TRBD2|17|few
CASSEGWLAGGRNEQFF
TGCGCCAGCAGTGAAGGTTGGCTAGCGGGAGGGAGGAATGAGCAGTTCTTC
>TRBV28|TRBJ1-6|.|14|many
CASSPGHNNSPLHF
TGTGCCAGCAGCCCCGGACACAATAATTCACCCCTCCACTTT
>TRBV7-9|TRBJ2-2|.|13|many
CASSIMVTGELFF
TGTGCCAGCAGCATAATGGTCACCGGGGAGCTGTTTTTT
>TRBV5-1|TRBJ2-2|.|16|many
CASSLVVAGNTGELFF
TGCGCCAGCAGCTTGGTTGTCGCGGGGAACACCGGGGAGCTGTTTTTT
>TRBV28|TRBJ1-4|TRBD1|17|many
CASSSGGRKATNEKLFF
TGTGCCAGCAGTTCAGGGGGCCGTAAGGCAACTAATGAAAAACTGTTTTTT
>TRBV24-1|TRBJ2-3|.|13|many
CATRGSSTDTQYF
TGTGCCACCCGGGGATCTAGCACAGATACGCAGTATTTT